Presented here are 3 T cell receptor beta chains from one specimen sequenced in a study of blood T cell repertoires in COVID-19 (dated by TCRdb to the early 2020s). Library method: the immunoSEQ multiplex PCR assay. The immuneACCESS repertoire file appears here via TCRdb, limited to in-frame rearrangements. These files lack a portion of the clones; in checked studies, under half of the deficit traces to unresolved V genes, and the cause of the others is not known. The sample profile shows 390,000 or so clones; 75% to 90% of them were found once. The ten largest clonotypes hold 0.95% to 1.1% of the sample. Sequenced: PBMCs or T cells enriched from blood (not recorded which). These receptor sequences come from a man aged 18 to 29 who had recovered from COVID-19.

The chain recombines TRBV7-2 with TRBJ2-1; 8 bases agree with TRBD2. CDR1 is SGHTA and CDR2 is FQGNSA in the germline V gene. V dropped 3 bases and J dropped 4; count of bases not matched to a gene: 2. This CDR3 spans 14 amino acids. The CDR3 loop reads CASSFLAGYNEQFF. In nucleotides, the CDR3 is TGTGCCAGCAGCTTTCTAGCGGGTTACAATGAGCAGTTCTTC.

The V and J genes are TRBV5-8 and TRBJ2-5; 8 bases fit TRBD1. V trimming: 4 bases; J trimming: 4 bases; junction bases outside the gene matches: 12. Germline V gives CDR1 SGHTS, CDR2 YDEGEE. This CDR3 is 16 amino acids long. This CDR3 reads CASSPGQGIVSETQYF. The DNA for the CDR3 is TGTGCCAGCAGCCCAGGACAGGGAATCGTTTCAGAGACCCAGTACTTC.

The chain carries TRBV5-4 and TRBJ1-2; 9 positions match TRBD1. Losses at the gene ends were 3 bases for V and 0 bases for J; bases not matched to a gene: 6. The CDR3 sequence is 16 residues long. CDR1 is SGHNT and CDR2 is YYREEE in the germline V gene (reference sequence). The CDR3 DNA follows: TGTGCCAGCAGCTGGGAAGGGACAGGGCCTAACTATGGCTACACCTTC. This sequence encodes CASSWEGTGPNYGYTF.